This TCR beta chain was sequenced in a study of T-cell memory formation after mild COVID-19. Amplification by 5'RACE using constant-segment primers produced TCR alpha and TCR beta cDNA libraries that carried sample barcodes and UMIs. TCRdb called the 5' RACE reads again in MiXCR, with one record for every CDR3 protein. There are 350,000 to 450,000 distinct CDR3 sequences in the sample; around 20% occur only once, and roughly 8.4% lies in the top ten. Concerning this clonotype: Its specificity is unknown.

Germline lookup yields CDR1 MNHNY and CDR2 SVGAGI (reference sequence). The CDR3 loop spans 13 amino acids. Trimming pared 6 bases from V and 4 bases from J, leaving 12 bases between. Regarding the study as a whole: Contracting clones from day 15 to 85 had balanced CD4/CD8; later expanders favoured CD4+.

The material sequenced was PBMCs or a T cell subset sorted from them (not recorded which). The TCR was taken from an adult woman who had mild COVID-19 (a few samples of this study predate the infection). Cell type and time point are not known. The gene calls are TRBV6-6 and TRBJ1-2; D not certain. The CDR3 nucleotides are TGTGCCAGCAGACGCGACGGACCCTATGGCTACACCTTC. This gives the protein CASRRDGPYGYTF.